The rows below give T cell receptor beta chains drawn from one sample of a study of blood T cell repertoires in COVID-19. TCRdb's table, derived via immunoSEQ multiplex PCR, lists solely in-frame clones and lacks some. The table shows under 350,000 clones, with just under 90% occurring only once. Source material: PBMCs or T cells enriched from blood (not recorded which). These receptors all come from a woman aged 60-70 years who had recovered from COVID-19. Both conserved end residues are trimmed from each CDR3. The order of the fields is CDR3 protein, J gene, V gene.

CDR3 protein: ASSSSNTGELF
J gene: TRBJ2-2
V gene: TRBV6-5

CDR3 protein: ASSPYPSGDFEQY
J gene: TRBJ2-7
V gene: TRBV27

CDR3 protein: ASREGQGSNTIY
J gene: TRBJ1-3
V gene: TRBV10-2

CDR3 protein: ASGLEGDTEAF
J gene: TRBJ1-1
V gene: TRBV12-5

CDR3 protein: ASRTERGLPKLF
J gene: TRBJ1-4
V gene: TRBV2

CDR3 protein: ASSWVGRNSPLH
J gene: TRBJ1-6
V gene: TRBV6-2/TRBV6-3

CDR3 protein: ASSRVPGTGHYEQY
J gene: TRBJ2-7
V gene: TRBV3-1/TRBV3-2

CDR3 protein: ASSFESRGTEAF
J gene: TRBJ1-1
V gene: TRBV5-5

CDR3 protein: ASSSPGQGNTIY
J gene: TRBJ1-3
V gene: TRBV7-9

CDR3 protein: ASTAGSNQPQH
J gene: TRBJ1-5
V gene: TRBV10-2

CDR3 protein: ASSLVGGLSSYEQY
J gene: TRBJ2-7
V gene: TRBV11-3

CDR3 protein: ASSFSGPVTDTQY
J gene: TRBJ2-3
V gene: TRBV7-8

CDR3 protein: ASSQGANNEQF
J gene: TRBJ2-1
V gene: TRBV6-5

CDR3 protein: ASSLQTGAIYGYT
J gene: TRBJ1-2
V gene: TRBV5-4

CDR3 protein: ASSIWEGQPQH
J gene: TRBJ1-5
V gene: TRBV19

CDR3 protein: AISDRAKRGYEQY
J gene: TRBJ2-7
V gene: TRBV10-3

CDR3 protein: ASSHPNGGSLANTIY
J gene: TRBJ1-3
V gene: TRBV4-2

CDR3 protein: ASRRNRGIVGYT
J gene: TRBJ1-2
V gene: TRBV11-2

CDR3 protein: ASSLVQGPEGYT
J gene: TRBJ1-2
V gene: TRBV5-1

CDR3 protein: ASNGGSYNEQF
J gene: TRBJ2-1
V gene: TRBV3-1/TRBV3-2

CDR3 protein: ASRQVETQY
J gene: TRBJ2-5
V gene: TRBV6-4

CDR3 protein: ASSSPGLAGKFDEQF
J gene: TRBJ2-1
V gene: TRBV27

CDR3 protein: ASSSRQGLPSYEQY
J gene: TRBJ2-7
V gene: TRBV11-2

CDR3 protein: ASSLQGAGEEKLF
J gene: TRBJ1-4
V gene: TRBV6-5

CDR3 protein: TSSEIRELYEQY
J gene: TRBJ2-7
V gene: TRBV1

CDR3 protein: ASSTGTAAGGYT
J gene: TRBJ1-2
V gene: TRBV5-6

CDR3 protein: ASSPAWGADTQY
J gene: TRBJ2-3
V gene: TRBV3-1/TRBV3-2

CDR3 protein: ASWDRGSPLH
J gene: TRBJ1-6
V gene: TRBV28

CDR3 protein: ASSYTGTGVRGYT
J gene: TRBJ1-2
V gene: TRBV2

CDR3 protein: ASSEYQSPGNTIY
J gene: TRBJ1-3
V gene: TRBV6-1

CDR3 protein: ASSHPDKGGEQY
J gene: TRBJ2-7
V gene: TRBV3-1/TRBV3-2

CDR3 protein: ASSLGAIEQPQH
J gene: TRBJ1-5
V gene: TRBV5-6

CDR3 protein: ASRFPRSGGGQPQH
J gene: TRBJ1-5
V gene: TRBV7-7

CDR3 protein: SVDAPGYYGYT
J gene: TRBJ1-2
V gene: TRBV29-1

CDR3 protein: ASSLDEARGQPQH
J gene: TRBJ1-5
V gene: TRBV7-9

CDR3 protein: ASRSTLGPGVTLWGQGELF
J gene: TRBJ1-4
V gene: TRBV28

CDR3 protein: ASRHSGETQY
J gene: TRBJ2-5
V gene: TRBV6-5

CDR3 protein: ASSLKGAGYNEQF
J gene: TRBJ2-1
V gene: TRBV11-3

CDR3 protein: ASSSRDISYEQY
J gene: TRBJ2-7
V gene: TRBV7-9

CDR3 protein: ASSFGQGYGYT
J gene: TRBJ1-2
V gene: TRBV7-2

CDR3 protein: ASSLDQRLAEAF
J gene: TRBJ1-1
V gene: TRBV27

CDR3 protein: ASSLFPTGGVYYNSPLH
J gene: TRBJ1-6
V gene: TRBV27

CDR3 protein: ASSPGGPGDEQF
J gene: TRBJ2-1
V gene: TRBV13

CDR3 protein: ASSPKPQGRYSNQPQH
J gene: TRBJ1-5
V gene: TRBV19

CDR3 protein: ASSPLGQTSYEQY
J gene: TRBJ2-7
V gene: TRBV18